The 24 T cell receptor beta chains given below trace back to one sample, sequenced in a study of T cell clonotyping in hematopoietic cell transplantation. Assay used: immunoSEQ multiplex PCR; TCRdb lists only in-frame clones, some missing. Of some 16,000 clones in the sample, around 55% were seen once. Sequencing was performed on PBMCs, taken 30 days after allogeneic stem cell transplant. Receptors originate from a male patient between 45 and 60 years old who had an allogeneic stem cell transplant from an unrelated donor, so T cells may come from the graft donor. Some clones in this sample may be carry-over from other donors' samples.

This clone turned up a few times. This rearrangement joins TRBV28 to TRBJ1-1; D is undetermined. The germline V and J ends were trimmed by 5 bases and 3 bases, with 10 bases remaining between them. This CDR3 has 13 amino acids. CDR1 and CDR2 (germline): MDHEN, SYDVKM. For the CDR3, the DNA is TGTGCCAGCAGTCAAGTCCTGGACACTGAAGCTTTCTTT. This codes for CASSQVLDTEAFF.

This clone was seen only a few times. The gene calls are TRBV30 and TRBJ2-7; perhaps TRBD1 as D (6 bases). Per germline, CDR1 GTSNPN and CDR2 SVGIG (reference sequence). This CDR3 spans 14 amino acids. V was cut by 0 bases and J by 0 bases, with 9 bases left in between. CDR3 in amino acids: CAWSVGGTSYEQYF. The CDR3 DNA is TGTGCCTGGAGTGTAGGGGGAACCTCCTACGAGCAGTACTTC.

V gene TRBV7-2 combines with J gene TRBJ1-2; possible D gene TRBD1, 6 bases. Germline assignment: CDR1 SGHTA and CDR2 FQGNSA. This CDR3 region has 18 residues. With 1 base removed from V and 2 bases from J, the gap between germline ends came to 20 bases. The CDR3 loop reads CASSLEGQLFALNYGYTF. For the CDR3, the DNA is TGTGCCAGCAGCTTAGAAGGACAGCTATTCGCCCTGAACTATGGCTACACCTTC.

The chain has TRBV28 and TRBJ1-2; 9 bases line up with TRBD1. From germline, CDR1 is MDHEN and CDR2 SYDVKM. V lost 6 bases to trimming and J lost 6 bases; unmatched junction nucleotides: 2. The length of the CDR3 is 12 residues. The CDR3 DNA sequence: TGTGCCAGCAGGGGGGACAGGGATGGCTACACCTTC. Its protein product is CASRGDRDGYTF.

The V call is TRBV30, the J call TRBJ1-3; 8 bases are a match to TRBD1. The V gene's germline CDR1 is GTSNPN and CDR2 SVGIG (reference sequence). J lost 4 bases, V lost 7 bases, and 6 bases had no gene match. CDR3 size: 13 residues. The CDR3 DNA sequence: TGTGCCTCCGGGACAGGCGGGGGAAACACCATATATTTT. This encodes CASGTGGGNTIYF.

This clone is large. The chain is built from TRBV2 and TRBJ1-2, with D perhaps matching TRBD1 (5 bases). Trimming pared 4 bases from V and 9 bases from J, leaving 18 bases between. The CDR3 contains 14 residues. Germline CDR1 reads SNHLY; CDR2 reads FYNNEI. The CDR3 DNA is TGTGCCAGCAGTGTAGGGGTAGACTACGATAGCTACACCTTC. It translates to CASSVGVDYDSYTF.

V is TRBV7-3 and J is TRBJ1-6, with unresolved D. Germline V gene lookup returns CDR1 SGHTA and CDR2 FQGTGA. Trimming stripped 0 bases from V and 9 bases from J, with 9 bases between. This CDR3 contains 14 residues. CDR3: CASSLTGSGSPLHF. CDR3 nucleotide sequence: TGTGCCAGCAGCTTAACGGGGTCTGGTTCACCCCTCCACTTT.

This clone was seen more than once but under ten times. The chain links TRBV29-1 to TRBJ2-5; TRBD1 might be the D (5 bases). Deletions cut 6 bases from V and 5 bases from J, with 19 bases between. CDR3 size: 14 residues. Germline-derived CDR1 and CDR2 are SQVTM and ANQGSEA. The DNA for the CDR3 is TGCAGCGTAGACACAGTAGGGGCCTGGGAGACCCAGTACTTC. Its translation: CSVDTVGAWETQYF.

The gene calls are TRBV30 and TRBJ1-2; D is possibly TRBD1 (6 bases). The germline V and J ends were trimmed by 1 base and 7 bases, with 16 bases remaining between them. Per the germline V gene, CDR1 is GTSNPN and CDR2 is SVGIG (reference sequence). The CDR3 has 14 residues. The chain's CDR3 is CAWSAGAGAAGYTF. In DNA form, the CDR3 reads TGTGCCTGGAGTGCGGGGGCGGGCGCTGCTGGCTACACCTTC. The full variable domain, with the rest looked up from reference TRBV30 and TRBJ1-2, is SQTIHQWPATLVQPVGSPLSLECTVEGTSNPNLYWYRQAAGRGLQLLFYSVGIGQISSEVPQNLSASRPQDRQFILSSKKLLLSDSGFYLCAWSAGAGAAGYTFGSGTRLTVV.

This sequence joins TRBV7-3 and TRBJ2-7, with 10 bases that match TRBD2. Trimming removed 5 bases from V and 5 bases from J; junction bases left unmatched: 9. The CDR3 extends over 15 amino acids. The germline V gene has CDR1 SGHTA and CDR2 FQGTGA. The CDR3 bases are TGTGCCAGCAGCCCCCGGACTAGCGGCGTCCACGAGCAGTACTTC. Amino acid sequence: CASSPRTSGVHEQYF.

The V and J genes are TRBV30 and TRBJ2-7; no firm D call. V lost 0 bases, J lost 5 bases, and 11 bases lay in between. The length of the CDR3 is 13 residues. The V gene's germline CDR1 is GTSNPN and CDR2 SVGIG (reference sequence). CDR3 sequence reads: CAWSVVAQHEQYF. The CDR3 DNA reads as TGTGCCTGGAGTGTAGTGGCCCAACACGAGCAGTACTTC.

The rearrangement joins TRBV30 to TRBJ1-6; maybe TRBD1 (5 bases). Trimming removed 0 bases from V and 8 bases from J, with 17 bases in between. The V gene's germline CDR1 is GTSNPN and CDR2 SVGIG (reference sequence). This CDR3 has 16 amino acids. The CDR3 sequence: CAWSVRSGGRDSPLHF. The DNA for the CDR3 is TGTGCCTGGAGTGTGAGATCCGGGGGAAGAGATTCACCCCTCCACTTT.

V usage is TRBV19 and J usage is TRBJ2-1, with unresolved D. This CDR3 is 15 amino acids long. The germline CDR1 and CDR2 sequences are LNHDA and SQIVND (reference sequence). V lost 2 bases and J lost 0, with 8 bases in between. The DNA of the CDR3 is TGTGCCAGTAGTATATCATTCATCTCCTACAATGAGCAGTTCTTC. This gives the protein CASSISFISYNEQFF.

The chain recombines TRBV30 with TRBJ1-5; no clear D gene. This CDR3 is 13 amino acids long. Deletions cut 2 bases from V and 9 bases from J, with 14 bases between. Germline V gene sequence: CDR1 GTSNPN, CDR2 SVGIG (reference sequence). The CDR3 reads CAWSPQNGRPQHF. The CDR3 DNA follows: TGTGCCTGGAGTCCCCAGAATGGCCGGCCCCAGCATTTT.

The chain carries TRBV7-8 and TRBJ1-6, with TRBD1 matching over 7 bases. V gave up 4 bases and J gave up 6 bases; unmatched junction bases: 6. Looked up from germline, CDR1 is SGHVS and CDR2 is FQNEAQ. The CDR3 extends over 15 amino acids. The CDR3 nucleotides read TGTGCCAGCAGCTCCCTCGGACAGGTTAATTCACCCCTCCACTTT. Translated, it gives CASSSLGQVNSPLHF.

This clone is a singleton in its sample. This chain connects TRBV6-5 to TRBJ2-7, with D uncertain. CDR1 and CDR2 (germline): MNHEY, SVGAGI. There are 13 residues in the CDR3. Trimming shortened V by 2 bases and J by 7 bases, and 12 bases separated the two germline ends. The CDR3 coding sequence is TGTGCCAGCAGTTACACCGGCGGTGGGGAGCAGTACTTC. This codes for CASSYTGGGEQYF.

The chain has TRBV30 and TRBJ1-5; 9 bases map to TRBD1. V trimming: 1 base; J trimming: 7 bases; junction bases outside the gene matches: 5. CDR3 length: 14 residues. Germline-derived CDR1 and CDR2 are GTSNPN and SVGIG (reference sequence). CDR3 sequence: CAWSGQGGRQPQHF. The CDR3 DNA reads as TGTGCCTGGAGTGGACAGGGGGGGCGACAGCCCCAGCATTTT.

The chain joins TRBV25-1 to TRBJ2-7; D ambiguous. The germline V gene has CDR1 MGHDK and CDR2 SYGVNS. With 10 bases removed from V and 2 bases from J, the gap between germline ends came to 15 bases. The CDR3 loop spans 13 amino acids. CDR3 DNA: TGTGCCACCCGATCGGCAGGAGCCTACGAGCAGTACTTC. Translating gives CATRSAGAYEQYF.

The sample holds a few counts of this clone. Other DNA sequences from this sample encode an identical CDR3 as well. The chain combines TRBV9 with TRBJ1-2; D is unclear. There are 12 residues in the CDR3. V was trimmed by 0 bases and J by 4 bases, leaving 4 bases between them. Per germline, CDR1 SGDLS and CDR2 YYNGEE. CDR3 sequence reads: CASSVGSYGYTF. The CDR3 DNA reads TGTGCCAGCAGCGTAGGGAGCTATGGCTACACCTTC.

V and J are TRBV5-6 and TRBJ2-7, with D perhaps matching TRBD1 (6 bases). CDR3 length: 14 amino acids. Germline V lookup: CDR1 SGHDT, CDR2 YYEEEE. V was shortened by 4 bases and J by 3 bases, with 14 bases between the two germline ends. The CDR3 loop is CASSAWDIRYEQYF. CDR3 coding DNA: TGTGCCAGCAGCGCGTGGGACATTCGCTACGAGCAGTACTTC. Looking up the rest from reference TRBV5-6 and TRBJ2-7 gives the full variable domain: DAGVTQSPTHLIKTRGQQVTLRCSPKSGHDTVSWYQQALGQGPQFIFQYYEEEERQRGNFPDRFSGHQFPNYSSELNVNALLLGDSALYLCASSAWDIRYEQYFGPGTRLTVT.

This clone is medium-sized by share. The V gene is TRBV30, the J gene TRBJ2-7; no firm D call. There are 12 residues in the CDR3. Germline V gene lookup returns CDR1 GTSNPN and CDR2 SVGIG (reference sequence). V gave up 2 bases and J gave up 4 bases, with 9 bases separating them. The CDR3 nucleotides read TGTGCCTGGAGTCCCATGTTTTACGAGCAGTACTTC. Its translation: CAWSPMFYEQYF.

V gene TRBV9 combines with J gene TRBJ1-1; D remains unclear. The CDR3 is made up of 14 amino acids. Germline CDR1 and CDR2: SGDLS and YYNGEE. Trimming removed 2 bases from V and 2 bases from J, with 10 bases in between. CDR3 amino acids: CASSVSWGNTEAFF. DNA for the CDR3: TGTGCCAGCAGCGTGAGCTGGGGAAACACTGAAGCTTTCTTT.

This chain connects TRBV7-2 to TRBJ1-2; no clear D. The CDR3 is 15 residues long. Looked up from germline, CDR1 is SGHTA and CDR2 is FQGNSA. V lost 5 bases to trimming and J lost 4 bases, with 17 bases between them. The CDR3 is CASSPRRTKIYGYTF. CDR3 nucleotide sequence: TGTGCCAGCAGCCCGCGGCGTACAAAAATCTATGGCTACACCTTC.

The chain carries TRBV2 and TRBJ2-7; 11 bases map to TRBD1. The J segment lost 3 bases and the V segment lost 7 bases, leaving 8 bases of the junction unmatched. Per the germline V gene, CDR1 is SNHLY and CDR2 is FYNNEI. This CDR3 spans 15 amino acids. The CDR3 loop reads CASNSGQGGLYEQYF. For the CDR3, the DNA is TGTGCCAGCAACTCGGGACAGGGGGGACTCTACGAGCAGTACTTC.